This TCR beta chain was sequenced for a study of spatial heterogeneity in lung cancer. CDR3 length equals 18 residues. Germline lookup yields CDR1 MGHRA and CDR2 YSYEKL. Trimming left V 5 bases short and J 0 bases short, with 17 bases between. This clonotype is categorized as medium-sized (0.01 to 0.1%). Unique molecular identifiers tagged every individual TCR cDNA molecule. TCRdb independently ran MiXCR on the 5' RACE reads; one entry per CDR3 protein. The sample consists of about 2,200 distinct CDR3 sequences, around 17% of them appearing once. As for time point: sample taken at primary tumor resection. Researchers sequenced whole RNA taken from tumor, nontumor lung or frozen PBMC without sorting. The donors, 72 patients with untreated early-stage non-small cell lung cancer, provided the samples.

The sequencing used PBMCs, collected at surgery. The clonotype comes from a male donor with early-stage non-small cell lung cancer. The gene calls are TRBV4-1 and TRBJ2-6; no definite D call. As DNA, the CDR3 is TGCGCCAGCAGCTTCCGGCCGGGCTTCTCCTCTGGGGCCAACGTCCTGACTTTC. Residues: CASSFRPGFSSGANVLTF.